This T cell receptor beta chain was sequenced during a study of identical twins. General study results and limits: Out-of-frame alpha sequences common to twins were enriched for low generation probability. The abundant beta clonotypes from cord blood had fewer insertions, and memory repertoires had none of this. Researchers reported weaker excess twin sharing in beta out-of-frame sequences.

Unique molecular identifiers were present on the cDNA, which also gained a universal primer site by template switching. From the 5' RACE reads, TCRdb called clonotypes with MiXCR, one entry per CDR3 protein. The data contain approximately 600,000 distinct CDR3 sequences, about 7% of them seen just once; the ten biggest clones take up less than 2%. This clonotype was detected only a few times. Antigen specificity is unknown. Germline V gene sequence: CDR1 SNHLY, CDR2 FYNNEI. The CDR3 extends over 16 amino acids. Between the trimmed V and J ends, which lost 7 bases and 3 bases, there was a span of 21 bases. These same records also appear under a second study, on yellow fever vaccine responses in identical twins.

The source is a woman between 18 and 30 years old in good health. Sequenced: PBMCs. V usage is TRBV2 and J usage is TRBJ1-2; D is perhaps TRBD1 (6 bases). CDR3 in DNA: TGTGCCAGCACCCCAGAGGGGCAGGGGCTGTACTATGGCTACACCTTC. Residues: CASTPEGQGLYYGYTF.